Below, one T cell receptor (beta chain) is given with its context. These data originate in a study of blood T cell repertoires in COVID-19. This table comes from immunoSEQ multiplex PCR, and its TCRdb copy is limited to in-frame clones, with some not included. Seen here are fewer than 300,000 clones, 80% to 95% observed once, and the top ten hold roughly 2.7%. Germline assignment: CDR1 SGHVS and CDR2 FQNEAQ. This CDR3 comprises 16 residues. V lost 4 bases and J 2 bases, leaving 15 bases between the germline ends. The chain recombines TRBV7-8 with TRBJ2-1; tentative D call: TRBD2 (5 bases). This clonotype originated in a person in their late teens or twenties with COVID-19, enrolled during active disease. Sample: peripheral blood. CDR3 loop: CASSSTVGLAYNEQFF. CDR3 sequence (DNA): TGTGCCAGCAGCTCTACCGTCGGACTCGCCTACAATGAGCAGTTCTTC. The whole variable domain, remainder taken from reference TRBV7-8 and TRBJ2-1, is GAGVSQSPRYKVAKRGQDVALRCDPISGHVSLFWYQQALGQGPEFLTYFQNEAQLDKSGLPSDRFFAERPEGSVSTLKIQRTQQEDSAVYLCASSSTVGLAYNEQFFGPGTRLTVL.